A single sample gave rise to the 13 T cell receptor beta chains below, sequenced in a study of radiotherapy plus CTLA-4 blockade in lung cancer. The table came from immunoSEQ multiplex PCR; TCRdb's copy has only in-frame clones and leaves some out. This table holds roughly 100,000 clones, roughly 80% found once. The input for sequencing was peripheral blood, taken from a patient treated with radiotherapy plus ipilimumab. The receptors were sampled from a human donor with non-small cell lung cancer that progressed on radiotherapy plus ipilimumab.

CDR3 nucleotides: TGCAGCGTAGTTGTAAGGGGGCTCACAGATACGCAGTATTTT. Protein sequence: CSVVVRGLTDTQYF. The chain carries TRBV29-1 and TRBJ2-3; 7 bases line up with TRBD1. V shed 6 bases, J shed 2 bases, and the junction held 8 bases outside the gene matches. Per germline, CDR1 SQVTM and CDR2 ANQGSEA. The CDR3 totals 14 residues.

J is TRBJ1-5 and V is TRBV6-1; possibly TRBD1 for D (6 bases). Trimming shortened V by 4 bases and J by 0 bases, and 25 bases separated the two germline ends. Germline-derived CDR1 and CDR2 are MNHNS and SASEGT. The CDR3 is 20 residues long. CDR3 bases: TGTGCCAGCAGTGTAAGAAACGGCGCCAGGGGTTTCAATAGCAATCAGCCCCAGCATTTT. Its protein is CASSVRNGARGFNSNQPQHF.

CDR3 loop: CASSLASDNEQFF. The CDR3 DNA is TGTGCCAGCAGCTTGGCTAGCGATAATGAGCAGTTCTTC. This sequence joins TRBV7-2 and TRBJ2-1; weak D call: TRBD2 (6 bases). This CDR3 has 13 residues. Trimming left V 3 bases short and J 7 bases short, with 10 bases between. CDR1 and CDR2 from the germline V gene are SGHTA and FQGNSA.

The chain recombines TRBV7-8 with TRBJ2-3; unclear D gene. The CDR3 has 15 amino acids. With 5 bases removed from V and 1 base from J, the gap between germline ends came to 13 bases. The germline V gene has CDR1 SGHVS and CDR2 FQNEAQ. The CDR3 sequence: CASSRLVLGTDTQYF. The CDR3 DNA follows: TGTGCCAGCAGCCGTTTGGTCCTGGGCACAGATACGCAGTATTTT. Variable domain in full (rest from reference TRBV7-8 and TRBJ2-3): GAGVSQSPRYKVAKRGQDVALRCDPISGHVSLFWYQQALGQGPEFLTYFQNEAQLDKSGLPSDRFFAERPEGSVSTLKIQRTQQEDSAVYLCASSRLVLGTDTQYFGPGTRLTVL.

The J gene is TRBJ1-2, the V gene TRBV7-8; tentative D call: TRBD1 (5 bases). The germline V gene has CDR1 SGHVS and CDR2 FQNEAQ. V gave up 0 bases and J gave up 4 bases, with 9 bases separating them. The CDR3 contains 14 residues. CDR3 sequence reads: CASSLAGALYGYTF. The DNA of the CDR3 is TGTGCCAGCAGCTTAGCTGGGGCACTCTATGGCTACACCTTC.

As regards this clone: The identical CDR3 is also encoded by other nucleotide sequences in the sample. V usage is TRBV25-1 and J usage is TRBJ1-4; D remains unclear. This CDR3 has 15 residues. The germline V gene encodes CDR1 MGHDK and CDR2 SYGVNS. The V gene lost 1 base and the J gene lost 6 bases, with 12 bases spanning the gap. The CDR3 bases are TGTGCCAGCAGTGAATCGGGGTCCGGGGATGAAAAACTGTTTTTT. Amino acids: CASSESGSGDEKLFF.

The chain uses TRBV4-1 and TRBJ1-2, with a possible D match to TRBD1 (5 bases). The CDR3 is 13 residues long. Germline assignment: CDR1 MGHRA and CDR2 YSYEKL. V lost 0 bases to trimming and J lost 4 bases, with 6 bases between them. The CDR3 nucleotides read TGCGCCAGCAGCCAAGACGGGACCTATGGCTACACCTTC. Encoded protein: CASSQDGTYGYTF.

V and J are TRBV7-3 and TRBJ1-1; 8 bases map to TRBD1. The CDR3 spans 16 residues. Trimming took 5 bases from V and 6 from J; bases not matched to a gene: 14. Germline loops: CDR1 SGHTA, CDR2 FQGTGA. In DNA, the CDR3 is TGTGCCAGCAGCCAGAGCACCAGGGGGCGCCGCGCTGAAGCTTTCTTT. Amino acid sequence: CASSQSTRGRRAEAFF.

The rearrangement links TRBV7-9 to TRBJ1-2; a weak D match, TRBD1 (6 bases). Germline lookup yields CDR1 SEHNR and CDR2 FQNEAQ (reference sequence). Trimming stripped 5 bases from V and 0 bases from J, with 16 bases between. CDR3 length: 16 amino acids. CDR3 loop: CASSPPGQSANYGYTF. The CDR3 coding sequence is TGTGCCAGCAGCCCGCCCGGACAGTCCGCTAACTATGGCTACACCTTC.

CDR3 residues: CASSEAGQPQHF. CDR3 nucleotide sequence: TGTGCCAGCAGTGAGGCAGGCCAGCCCCAGCATTTT. This chain uses TRBV27 with TRBJ1-5; D uncertain. V gave up 5 bases and J gave up 7 bases, with 9 bases separating them. Germline-derived CDR1 and CDR2 are MNHEY and SMNVEV (reference sequence). This CDR3 spans 12 amino acids.

The CDR3: CASSLTNTEAFF. The CDR3 nucleotides are TGCGCCAGCAGCTTGACGAACACTGAAGCTTTCTTT. The rearrangement uses TRBV5-1 and TRBJ1-1; D call uncertain. There are 12 residues in the CDR3. V lost 1 base to trimming and J lost 1 base, with 2 bases between them. The germline gives CDR1 SGHRS, CDR2 YFSETQ.

This chain uses TRBV25-1 with TRBJ2-4; tentative D call: TRBD1 (5 bases). CDR1 is MGHDK, CDR2 SYGVNS, per germline. Deletions cut 1 base from V and 7 bases from J, with 8 bases between. There are 13 residues in the CDR3. CDR3 coding DNA: TGTGCCAGCAGTGAATCACAGGTGAACATTCAGTACTTC. It codes for CASSESQVNIQYF.

The gene calls are TRBV27 and TRBJ1-1; D is possibly TRBD1 (5 bases). Trimming removed 0 bases from V and 9 bases from J, with 20 bases in between. The CDR3 spans 16 residues. Germline values: CDR1 MNHEY, CDR2 SMNVEV (reference sequence). CDR3 sequence: CASSLSIIFLGTQAFF. The CDR3 bases are TGTGCCAGCAGTTTATCGATAATTTTTTTGGGGACCCAAGCTTTCTTT.